The rows below give T cell receptor beta chains drawn from one sample of a study of blood T cell repertoires in COVID-19. Here immunoSEQ multiplex PCR was the method, and the copy in TCRdb shows in-frame clones only, minus some. The sample shows about 28,000 clones, 85% to 90% of them seen only once. What was sequenced was peripheral blood. These receptors were collected from a human donor in a cohort sampled during active COVID-19. Both conserved end residues are part of each CDR3. D genes are given only for firm matches. Clone size is stated in some rows and not others, as once, few, many or a class when expanded.

TRBJ1-2,.,.,TRBV7-3,CASSLTGGDAFNGYTF,TGTGCCAGCAGCTTAACCGGAGGGGATGCGTTCAATGGCTACACCTTC
TRBJ1-6,.,TRBD1,TRBV27,CASSSRDRARPLHF,TGTGCCAGCAGTTCAAGGGACAGGGCTCGACCCCTCCACTTT
TRBJ2-3,.,TRBD2,TRBV9,CASSPLAGVFTDTQYF,TGTGCCAGCAGCCCTTTAGCGGGGGTATTCACAGATACGCAGTATTTT
TRBJ1-2,large,.,TRBV11-2,CASSLSGGNYGYTF,TGTGCCAGCAGCCTTAGTGGGGGCAACTATGGCTACACCTTC
TRBJ1-3,.,.,TRBV30,CAWSPRAGSGNTIYF,TGTGCCTGGAGTCCCAGGGCAGGCTCTGGAAACACCATATATTTT
TRBJ2-1,.,TRBD2,TRBV24-1,CATSDAGGRRYNEQFF,TGTGCCACCAGTGATGCGGGGGGCCGGCGCTACAATGAGCAGTTCTTC
TRBJ2-5,.,.,TRBV5-6,CASSFGGPETQYF,TGTGCCAGCAGCTTCGGCGGTCCAGAGACCCAGTACTTC
TRBJ1-6,few,.,TRBV4-1,CASSLAPRSESPLHF,TGCGCCAGCAGCCTTGCCCCCAGAAGCGAGTCACCCCTCCACTTT
TRBJ2-3,.,.,TRBV19,CASSSRVYTQYF,TGTGCCAGTAGTAGCAGGGTGTATACGCAGTATTTT
TRBJ1-6,.,TRBD1,TRBV7-8,CASRPRTGFNSPLHF,TGTGCCAGCAGACCCCGGACAGGCTTTAATTCACCCCTCCACTTT
TRBJ1-5,.,.,TRBV27,CASTSGNSNQPQHF,TGTGCCAGCACTTCCGGGAATAGCAATCAGCCCCAGCATTTT
TRBJ2-5,.,TRBD2,TRBV15,CATSSSGGVQETQYF,TGTGCCACCAGCTCCTCCGGGGGGGTCCAAGAGACCCAGTACTTC
TRBJ2-7,.,TRBD2,TRBV13,CASSNRDRVGLAENEQYF,TGTGCCAGCAGCAATAGGGACAGAGTGGGACTAGCGGAAAACGAGCAGTACTTC
TRBJ1-1,.,TRBD1,TRBV18,CASSPAGGSEAFF,TGTGCCAGCTCACCAGCAGGGGGGTCGGAAGCTTTCTTT
TRBJ2-3,.,.,TRBV7-9,CASSPSGYVTDTQYF,TGTGCCAGCAGCCCCTCGGGGTATGTCACAGATACGCAGTATTTT
TRBJ2-1,.,.,TRBV4-1,CASSQKLMRNGDEQFF,TGCGCCAGCAGCCAAAAATTGATGAGGAACGGGGATGAGCAGTTCTTC
TRBJ1-3,.,.,TRBV28,CASTGGGSGNTIYF,TGTGCCAGCACCGGGGGGGGGTCTGGAAACACCATATATTTT
TRBJ1-6,.,.,TRBV11-2,CASTLVGDSPLHF,TGTGCCAGCACCCTCGTCGGGGATTCACCCCTCCACTTT
TRBJ2-7,.,TRBD2,TRBV19,CASSIASGGPLPYEQYF,TGTGCCAGTAGTATAGCCAGCGGGGGGCCTTTGCCCTACGAGCAGTACTTC
TRBJ2-3,.,.,TRBV18,CASSPPVLASSTDTQYF,TGTGCCAGCTCACCACCGGTCCTAGCGAGTAGCACAGATACGCAGTATTTT
TRBJ1-2,.,.,TRBV11-2,CASSLMGVRPAYGYTF,TGTGCCAGCAGCTTAATGGGAGTCCGGCCCGCGTATGGCTACACCTTC
TRBJ2-7,.,.,TRBV10-3,CAISGITEYEQYF,TGTGCCATCAGTGGAATAACAGAATACGAGCAGTACTTC
TRBJ2-3,.,.,TRBV6-4,CASSEDSSTDTQYF,TGTGCCAGCAGTGAAGACAGCAGCACAGATACGCAGTATTTT
TRBJ2-3,.,TRBD1,TRBV5-1,CASSQRGQGTDTQYF,TGCGCCAGCAGCCAGAGGGGGCAGGGCACAGATACGCAGTATTTT
TRBJ2-6,.,TRBD2,TRBV28,CASRGEGLVPSGANVLTF,TGTGCCAGCAGGGGGGAGGGACTAGTACCCTCTGGGGCCAACGTCCTGACTTTC
TRBJ1-1,.,.,TRBV6-6,CASSPPARGTEAFF,TGTGCCAGCAGTCCTCCGGCCCGGGGCACTGAAGCTTTCTTT
TRBJ2-3,.,.,TRBV5-3,CARSLNFVRSANTQYF,TGTGCCAGAAGCTTGAATTTTGTCCGTTCAGCGAATACGCAGTATTTT
TRBJ2-3,few,.,TRBV28,CASSLVGGETDTQYF,TGTGCCAGCAGTTTAGTAGGGGGTGAAACAGATACGCAGTATTTT
TRBJ1-1,.,TRBD1,TRBV19,CASSMTGLGNTEAFF,TGTGCCAGTAGTATGACAGGGCTGGGTAACACTGAAGCTTTCTTT
TRBJ1-2,.,TRBD1,TRBV5-6,CASSLTGTGYGYTF,TGTGCCAGCAGCCTGACCGGGACAGGCTATGGCTACACCTTC
TRBJ2-2,.,.,TRBV19,CASRGVTGELFF,TGTGCCAGTCGCGGAGTCACCGGGGAGCTGTTTTTT
TRBJ2-7,once,.,TRBV11-2,CATRQFSYEQYF,TGTGCCACCAGACAGTTCTCCTACGAGCAGTACTTC
TRBJ2-3,.,.,TRBV21-1,CASSNSPLSGGALSTDTQYF,TGTGCCAGCAGCAACTCTCCTCTGAGCGGGGGAGCTCTCTCCACAGATACGCAGTATTTT
TRBJ1-2,.,.,TRBV9,CASSSPVDPYGYTF,TGTGCCAGCAGCTCCCCTGTAGATCCTTATGGCTACACCTTC
TRBJ2-5,.,.,TRBV7-9,CASSFTGETQYF,TGTGCCAGCAGCTTTACAGGGGAGACCCAGTACTTC
TRBJ2-1,.,.,TRBV11-2,CASSLGGQSYNEQFF,TGTGCCAGCAGCTTAGGGGGGCAATCCTACAATGAGCAGTTCTTC
TRBJ1-6,few,.,TRBV19,CASSIVGGAYSPLHF,TGTGCCAGTAGTATAGTTGGAGGGGCATACTCACCCCTCCACTTT
TRBJ1-4,.,.,TRBV6-5,CASSYVLPGSNEKLFF,TGTGCCAGCAGTTACGTTTTACCGGGGTCTAATGAAAAACTGTTTTTT
TRBJ2-3,.,TRBD2,TRBV28,CASDGLEGTDTQYF,TGTGCCAGCGATGGACTAGAGGGCACAGATACGCAGTATTTT
TRBJ1-4,.,.,TRBV6-5,CASAARNEKLFF,TGTGCCAGCGCCGCCCGGAATGAAAAACTGTTTTTT
TRBJ2-1,once,.,TRBV11-2,CASSFVYDNEQFF,TGTGCCAGCAGCTTCGTGTATGACAATGAGCAGTTCTTC
TRBJ2-3,.,.,TRBV10-3,CAISPPVNTDTQYF,TGTGCCATCAGCCCCCCGGTTAACACAGATACGCAGTATTTT
TRBJ2-7,.,TRBD1,TRBV5-1,CASSSRTGGADEQYF,TGCGCCAGCAGCTCCCGGACAGGGGGGGCGGACGAGCAGTACTTC
TRBJ1-3,.,.,TRBV7-9,CAWGRETSRGAIYF,TGTGCCTGGGGTAGGGAGACTTCACGTGGCGCCATATATTTT
TRBJ1-3,.,.,TRBV5-1,CASSLGEGAGNTIYF,TGCGCCAGCAGCCTCGGTGAGGGAGCTGGAAACACCATATATTTT
TRBJ2-7,.,.,TRBV6-6,CASSLTADSSYEQYF,TGTGCCAGCAGTCTTACAGCTGACAGCTCCTACGAGCAGTACTTC
TRBJ1-1,.,TRBD1,TRBV11-2,CASSPPGQGYTEAFF,TGTGCCAGCAGCCCGCCGGGACAGGGATACACTGAAGCTTTCTTT
TRBJ2-6,.,.,TRBV5-1,CASSRRVGNGANVLTF,TGCGCCTCCTCTAGGAGGGTGGGCAATGGGGCCAACGTCCTGACTTTC
TRBJ2-3,once,TRBD1,TRBV6-5,CASSSQGAATDTQYF,TGTGCCAGCAGTTCCCAGGGGGCAGCCACAGATACGCAGTATTTT
TRBJ2-2,.,.,TRBV7-6,CASSPGPGELFF,TGTGCCAGCAGCCCAGGGCCCGGGGAGCTGTTTTTT
TRBJ2-5,.,.,TRBV4-3,CASSQMVGAETQYF,TGCGCCAGCAGCCAAATGGTGGGGGCGGAGACCCAGTACTTC
TRBJ1-6,.,TRBD1,TRBV7-2,CASSFGQGSYNSPLHF,TGTGCCAGCAGCTTTGGACAGGGCTCCTATAATTCACCCCTCCACTTT